This T cell receptor (beta chain) comes out of a study of T cell responses to AZD1222 COVID-19 vaccine. About the research overall: Second doses that came at about 4 or about 12 weeks were put together. Study-level results: Donors, mostly white British, included more females; clonal diversity was possibly underestimated.

Some clones are missing from TCRdb's copy, which holds only in-frame ones; the method was immunoSEQ multiplex PCR. The repertoire holds under 150,000 clones, with 90% to 95% as singletons. V shed 2 bases and J shed 8 bases, with 12 bases lying between them. CDR1 and CDR2 from the germline V gene are MNHNY and SVGAGI (reference sequence). There are 13 residues in the CDR3. About this clone itself: Its matching antigen is unknown.

The gene calls are TRBV6-6 and TRBJ1-2; a possible D gene is TRBD1 (5 bases). The material was peripheral blood, obtained on day 0 of AZD1222 vaccination. This TCR came from an adult in good health. The CDR3 DNA reads TGTGCCAGCAGTTACGGGGGAGAGTGGGGCTACACCTTC. Translated, it gives CASSYGGEWGYTF.